This T cell receptor (beta chain) was sequenced for a study of blood T cell repertoires in COVID-19. At the level of the study: Samples came from the United States, Italy and Spain, spanning acute and convalescent COVID-19. PBMCs, B-cell-depleted T cells, or T cells were the source of the cDNA or gDNA that made up the material.

Original processing notes: Amplifying reference gene primers gave estimates of nucleated cell counts. Here immunoSEQ multiplex PCR was the method, and the copy in TCRdb shows in-frame clones only, minus some. The V and J calls and the clone size are those of that table, but D and trimming were determined from the DNA. The table shows about 170,000 clones, with 80% to 85% occurring only once. The specimen was peripheral blood. This TCR derives from a woman aged 60-70 years with acute or convalescent COVID-19.

CDR3 protein: CASSYSGRKTGNTIYF. CDR3 DNA: TGTGCCAGCAGTTACTCGGGCAGAAAGACTGGAAACACCATATATTTT. The chain combines TRBV6-5 with TRBJ1-3; D gene unclear. Between the trimmed V and J ends, which lost 0 bases and 2 bases, there was a span of 11 bases. The V gene's germline CDR1 is MNHEY and CDR2 SVGAGI. The CDR3 covers 16 residues.